This T cell receptor beta chain is drawn from a study of CD8 T cells in ankylosing spondylitis. The study, taken as a whole, reports: A CD8+ phenotype characterized the disease-linked clones, which were relatively rare in peripheral blood. Earlier authors reported some of these motif variants in reactive arthritis synovial fluid and blood. Typical of ankylosing spondylitis blood, it appeared, was a TCR beta motif of eight highly homologous variants.

For TCR beta, libraries came from quantitative 5'-RACE with molecular barcodes. Using its own MiXCR run on the 5' RACE reads, TCRdb lists one record per CDR3 protein. Found here are around 250,000 distinct CDR3 sequences, 32% of them singletons; the top ten hold 4% to 5.5%. Deletions cut 7 bases from V and 9 bases from J, with 13 bases between. There are 12 residues in the CDR3. In its sample, this clonotype was seen many times. As yet, its antigen is unknown. The sequence was obtained from a male donor with ankylosing spondylitis or in good health (not recorded which). V is TRBV12-3 or TRBV12-4 and J is TRBJ2-1; D is possibly TRBD2 (5 bases). Sequencing input: blood, either unsorted or a sorted T cell fraction (not recorded which). CDR3 sequence reads: CASTTARAEQFF. The CDR3 DNA reads as TGTGCCAGCACCACGGCGAGGGCTGAGCAGTTCTTC.